These 2 T cell receptor beta chains were sequenced from one sample in a study of CD8 T cells in Susac syndrome. Random hexamers primed reverse transcription of 0.5 to 1 ug RNA. TCRdb processed the immunoSEQ multiplex PCR reads anew with MiXCR; each CDR3 protein has one entry. The table shows about 280,000 distinct CDR3 sequences, with around 83% occurring only once. Material: CD8+ T cells from PBMCs. Every receptor here comes from a human donor with multiple sclerosis.

The chain joins TRBV6-5 to TRBJ2-7; 8 nucleotides agree with TRBD2. The CDR3 has 16 amino acids. J was trimmed by 5 bases and V by 2 bases; bases with no gene match: 11. Germline V gene data show CDR1 as MNHEY and CDR2 as SVGAGI. The CDR3 DNA reads TGTGCCAGCAGTTACGGCCTAGCGGGCCTATTTCACGAGCAGTACTTC. Amino acids: CASSYGLAGLFHEQYF.

The chain links TRBV2 to TRBJ2-3, with D maybe TRBD2 (5 bases). Looked up from germline, CDR1 is SNHLY and CDR2 is FYNNEI. This CDR3 is 13 amino acids long. Trimming removed 8 bases from V and 2 bases from J, with 11 bases in between. CDR3: CASDRGITDTQYF. In DNA form, the CDR3 reads TGTGCCAGCGATCGGGGAATCACAGATACGCAGTATTTT.